This passage covers 5 T cell receptor beta chains from one sample sequenced in a study of graft-versus-host responses after intestinal transplantation. Repertoires were generated with immunoSEQ multiplex PCR, while TCRdb's copy carries only in-frame clones and drops some. The top ten clones hold more than 0.1% of a sample with over 100,000 clones, 90% to 95% of them seen once. These receptors are not linked to any known antigen. The material sequenced was unstimulated CD4+ T cells sorted from spleen or lymph node cells, taken before intestinal transplant. These receptors all come from a human donor who received an intestinal transplant.

CDR3 loop: CAISYGTSGYEQYF. Here the CDR3 DNA reads TGTGCCATCAGTTACGGGACTAGCGGATACGAGCAGTACTTC. The J gene is TRBJ2-7, the V gene TRBV10-3; 11 nucleotides line up with TRBD2. The CDR3 length is 14 residues. V shed 5 bases and J 4 bases; nucleotides not matched to a gene: 4. Germline V gene lookup returns CDR1 ENHRY and CDR2 SYGVKD.

The rearrangement uses TRBV5-1 and TRBJ1-1; the match to TRBD1 covers 10 bases. Germline values: CDR1 SGHRS, CDR2 YFSETQ. J lost 3 bases, V lost 3 bases, and 5 bases had no gene match. The CDR3 contains 15 residues. The CDR3 region is CASSSRTGGDTEAFF. CDR3 nucleotides: TGCGCCAGCAGCTCCAGGACAGGGGGGGACACTGAAGCTTTCTTT.

This chain links TRBV5-1 with TRBJ2-5; 8 positions match TRBD1. The end of the DNA is better explained by TRBJ2-7, so the J call may be wrong. The CDR3 contains 13 residues. The germline gives CDR1 SGHRS, CDR2 YFSETQ. The CDR3 sequence: CASSGQGDYEQYF. CDR3 DNA sequence: TGCGCCAGCAGCGGACAGGGCGACTACGAGCAGTACTTC.

The chain is built from TRBV7-8 and TRBJ1-1, with 7 bases aligning to TRBD1. Trimming removed 5 bases from V and 1 base from J; junction bases left unmatched: 10. Germline V gene sequence: CDR1 SGHVS, CDR2 FQNEAQ. This CDR3 is 16 amino acids long. This chain's CDR3 is CASSQKLGQSNTEAFF. The CDR3 nucleotides read TGTGCCAGCAGCCAGAAGTTGGGACAGTCGAACACTGAAGCTTTCTTT. Variable domain in full (rest from reference TRBV7-8 and TRBJ1-1): GAGVSQSPRYKVAKRGQDVALRCDPISGHVSLFWYQQALGQGPEFLTYFQNEAQLDKSGLPSDRFFAERPEGSVSTLKIQRTQQEDSAVYLCASSQKLGQSNTEAFFGQGTRLTVV.

This chain links TRBV5-4 with TRBJ1-5, with 7 bases matching TRBD1. CDR3 length: 15 residues. The germline V gene has CDR1 SGHNT and CDR2 YYREEE (reference sequence). The J segment lost 2 bases and the V segment lost 6 bases, leaving 8 bases of the junction unmatched. In DNA, the CDR3 is TGTGCCAGCAACTACAGGGGAAGTTGCAATCAGCCCCAGCATTTT. Protein sequence: CASNYRGSCNQPQHF.